This TCR beta chain was profiled in a study of shared clonotypes between healthy human individuals. Researchers ran the assay at a deep level. This table comes from immunoSEQ multiplex PCR, and its TCRdb copy is limited to in-frame clones, with some not included. The table includes roughly 1,000,000 clones, approximately 78% detected once. V lost 0 bases to trimming and J lost 6 bases; unmatched junction nucleotides: 4. The CDR3 spans 15 residues. CDR1 and CDR2 (germline): SGHRS, YFSETQ. In the CD4+ fraction, cells were divided into CD45RA+ naive and CD45RA-negative memory subsets. The material sequenced was memory CD4+ T cells from PBMCs. Subset specified: CD45RA-negative fraction. This TCR was recovered from a man aged 18 to 29 in good health. Some clones in this sample may be carry-over from other donors' samples. This rearrangement joins TRBV5-1 to TRBJ2-1, with 9 positions matching TRBD2. The CDR3 sequence is CASSLGLADSNEQFF. For the CDR3, the DNA is TGCGCCAGCAGCTTGGGACTAGCGGATTCCAATGAGCAGTTCTTC.